This passage covers 7 T cell receptor beta chains from one sample sequenced in a study of shared clonotypes between healthy human individuals. Measured with immunoSEQ multiplex PCR; TCRdb has only the in-frame clones, and not every one. The table has over 400,000 clones, about 78% seen once; the top ten hold about 12%. Material for sequencing was PBMCs. The receptors were sampled from a woman aged 40 to 50 in good health. Some clones in this sample may be carry-over from other donors' samples.

This clone was counted between two and nine times. Other DNA sequences in this specimen translate into the identical CDR3. The chain is built from TRBV29-1 and TRBJ2-7; the match to TRBD1 covers 9 bases. Germline V CDR1 and CDR2: SQVTM, ANQGSEA. With V trimmed by 5 bases and J by 0 bases, 8 bases remained unmatched. The CDR3 has 15 residues. This CDR3 is CSVFVSGQGSYEQYF. The CDR3 DNA follows: TGCAGCGTTTTCGTCTCGGGACAGGGCTCCTACGAGCAGTACTTC.

V gene TRBV18 combines with J gene TRBJ2-6, with a weak D call TRBD1 (5 bases). Germline CDR1 and CDR2: KGHSH and LQKENI. V lost 0 bases to trimming and J lost 0 bases, with 6 bases between them. The CDR3 contains 16 residues. The CDR3 DNA is TGTGCCAGCTCACCACCGCAGGGCTCTGGGGCCAACGTCCTGACTTTC. Amino acids: CASSPPQGSGANVLTF. Complete variable domain (other parts from reference TRBV18 and TRBJ2-6): NAGVMQNPRHLVRRRGQEARLRCSPMKGHSHVYWYRQLPEEGLKFMVYLQKENIIDESGMPKERFSAEFPKEGPSILRIQQVVRGDSAAYFCASSPPQGSGANVLTFGAGSRLTVL.

The chain links TRBV27 to TRBJ1-1; D might be TRBD1 (5 bases). CDR1 is MNHEY and CDR2 is SMNVEV in the germline V gene (reference sequence). This CDR3 contains 13 residues. Trimming removed 3 bases from V and 1 base from J, with 6 bases in between. CDR3 residues: CASSLTANTEAFF. The DNA of the CDR3 is TGTGCCAGCAGTTTGACAGCGAACACTGAAGCTTTCTTT.

The chain combines TRBV28 with TRBJ2-1; 9 bases agree with TRBD2. J lost 4 bases, V lost 5 bases, and 12 bases had no gene match. Germline V CDR1 and CDR2: MDHEN, SYDVKM. The CDR3 consists of 17 residues. The DNA for the CDR3 is TGTGCCAGCAGTCGAGGGGCTAGCGGGATGGGATACAATGAGCAGTTCTTC. Encoded protein: CASSRGASGMGYNEQFF.

There are a few counts of this clone. This chain links TRBV7-9 with TRBJ2-7, with 11 nucleotides matching TRBD2. The ends lost 6 bases at V and 1 base at J; junction bases unmatched: 8. From germline, CDR1 is SEHNR and CDR2 FQNEAQ (reference sequence). This CDR3 spans 16 amino acids. As DNA, the CDR3 is TGTGCCAGCAGAGGTACCGGGACTAGCGGTTCCTACGAGCAGTACTTC. This translates into CASRGTGTSGSYEQYF.

The V call is TRBV5-6, the J call TRBJ2-5; D remains ambiguous. V gave up 0 bases and J gave up 0 bases, with 9 bases separating them. Germline assignment: CDR1 SGHDT and CDR2 YYEEEE. The CDR3 length is 15 residues. CDR3 DNA sequence: TGTGCCAGCAGCTTGGTTAAAGACTACCAAGAGACCCAGTACTTC. Translated, it gives CASSLVKDYQETQYF.

The chain recombines TRBV11-1 with TRBJ2-5; 14 bases fit TRBD2. Unmatched junction bases numbered 1, after V lost 3 bases and J lost 4 bases. Germline V gives CDR1 SGHAT, CDR2 FQDESV (reference sequence). The CDR3 is made up of 15 amino acids. CDR3: CASSFGLAGGETQYF. The CDR3 bases are TGTGCCAGCAGCTTCGGACTAGCGGGAGGAGAGACCCAGTACTTC. The entire variable domain, with the rest obtained from reference TRBV11-1 and TRBJ2-5, is as follows: EAEVAQSPRYKITEKSQAVAFWCDPISGHATLYWYRQILGQGPELLVQFQDESVVDDSQLPKDRFSAERLKGVDSTLKIQPAELGDSAMYLCASSFGLAGGETQYFGPGTRLLVL.